These 30 T cell receptor beta chains were sequenced from one sample in a study of T cell responses to AZD1222 COVID-19 vaccine. Profiled with immunoSEQ multiplex PCR; TCRdb holds only in-frame clones, not every one. The profile covers approximately 42,000 clones, with approximately 90% appearing a single time and 20% to 25% taken by the ten largest. This specimen consisted of peripheral blood, obtained 28 days after the second AZD1222 dose. The receptors come from an adult who received the AZD1222 COVID-19 vaccine.

The chain joins TRBV5-1 to TRBJ2-7; D possibly corresponds to TRBD1 (6 bases). Per germline, CDR1 SGHRS and CDR2 YFSETQ. V was pared by 2 bases and J by 7 bases, with 10 bases between. CDR3 length equals 12 residues. CDR3 amino acids: CASSFIGTEQYF. The CDR3 nucleotides read TGCGCCAGCAGCTTTATCGGGACAGAGCAGTACTTC.

CDR3 coding DNA: TGCGCCAGCAGGACCGGGACAGGGAGGACAGATACGCAGTATTTT. Translating gives CASRTGTGRTDTQYF. J is TRBJ2-3 and V is TRBV5-1, with 9 bases identical to TRBD1. CDR3 length: 15 amino acids. The germline gives CDR1 SGHRS, CDR2 YFSETQ. The ends lost 5 bases at V and 3 bases at J; junction bases unmatched: 7.

The chain carries TRBV4-1 and TRBJ2-2; D gene uncertain. V was trimmed by 0 bases and J by 4 bases, leaving 12 bases between them. The germline V gene encodes CDR1 MGHRA and CDR2 YSYEKL. This CDR3 spans 16 amino acids. CDR3 loop: CASSQDLPGGTGELFF. CDR3 nucleotide sequence: TGCGCCAGCAGCCAAGATCTCCCTGGCGGCACCGGGGAGCTGTTTTTT.

This chain uses TRBV2 with TRBJ1-5, with 9 bases lining up with TRBD1. The germline CDR1 and CDR2 sequences are SNHLY and FYNNEI. Unmatched junction bases numbered 11, after V lost 4 bases and J lost 10 bases. The CDR3 is made up of 15 amino acids. The CDR3 sequence: CASSVGQGGSSPQHF. The CDR3 DNA is TGTGCCAGCAGTGTGGGACAGGGCGGCAGCTCCCCCCAGCATTTT.

This clone was seen a single time. This sequence joins TRBV6-2 or TRBV6-3 and TRBJ2-7, with TRBD1 matching 9 bases. Trimming removed 4 bases from V and 0 bases from J; junction bases left unmatched: 7. Germline V lookup: CDR1 MNHEY, CDR2 SVGEGT. This CDR3 is built from 16 residues. Here the CDR3 DNA reads TGTGCCAGCAGTTCCACGGCGGACAGGGGCTCCTACGAGCAGTACTTC. Amino acids: CASSSTADRGSYEQYF.

The rearrangement links TRBV29-1 to TRBJ2-6; D gene ambiguous. Between the trimmed V and J ends, which lost 2 bases and 1 base, there was a span of 12 bases. Germline V gene sequence: CDR1 SQVTM, CDR2 ANQGSEA. This CDR3 is built from 16 residues. CDR3 coding DNA: TGCAGCGTTGAATCCCCCCGACGGTCTGGGGCCAACGTCCTGACTTTC. Translation: CSVESPRRSGANVLTF.

The DNA of the CDR3 is TGCAGTGCTGGGGGCACTGAAGCTTTCTTT. Protein product: CSAGGTEAFF. The chain uses TRBV20-1 and TRBJ1-1; possibly TRBD1 for D (5 bases). CDR1 and CDR2 from the germline V gene are DFQATT and SNEGSKA (reference sequence). There are 10 residues in the CDR3. The germline V and J ends were trimmed by 5 bases and 4 bases, with 5 bases remaining between them.

J is TRBJ2-7 and V is TRBV11-1, with a tentative D call TRBD2 (6 bases). This CDR3 spans 14 amino acids. Trimming shortened V by 1 base and J by 3 bases, and 10 bases separated the two germline ends. Germline CDR1 SGHAT, CDR2 FQDESV (reference sequence). CDR3: CASSLDGGFYEQYF. CDR3 sequence (DNA): TGTGCCAGCAGCTTAGACGGGGGATTCTACGAGCAGTACTTC.

This rearrangement joins TRBV6-2 or TRBV6-3 to TRBJ1-2; D gene ambiguous. The V and J ends lost 0 bases and 4 bases respectively, with 18 bases between them. CDR1 is MNHEY, CDR2 SVGEGT, per germline. CDR3 size: 17 residues. CDR3 sequence: CASSYSVIAPESYGYTF. The CDR3 nucleotides are TGTGCCAGCAGTTACTCGGTGATCGCCCCGGAATCCTATGGCTACACCTTC.

The CDR3 DNA reads TGCGCCAGCCTGGGACAGGGGAGGGCAGATACGCAGTATTTT. It codes for CASLGQGRADTQYF. The V gene is TRBV5-1, the J gene TRBJ2-3; 10 bases agree with TRBD1. With 7 bases clipped from V and 4 bases from J, the junction kept 6 bases outside the gene matches. Germline-derived CDR1 and CDR2 are SGHRS and YFSETQ. The CDR3 sequence is 14 residues long. Using reference TRBV5-1 and TRBJ2-3 for the parts outside the CDR3, the full variable domain is KAGVTQTPRYLIKTRGQQVTLSCSPISGHRSVSWYQQTPGQGLQFLFEYFSETQRNKGNFPGRFSGRQFSNSRSEMNVSTLELGDSALYLCASLGQGRADTQYFGPGTRLTVL.

This chain joins TRBV7-2 and TRBJ2-7; D perhaps matches TRBD1 (5 bases). Looked up from germline, CDR1 is SGHTA and CDR2 is FQGNSA. Trimming shortened V by 6 bases and J by 5 bases, and 17 bases separated the two germline ends. This CDR3 contains 14 residues. The CDR3 DNA reads as TGTGCCAGCAGGGCGGCGGCAGGGTCCCACGAGCAGTACTTC. It is translated as CASRAAAGSHEQYF.

The gene calls are TRBV10-3 and TRBJ2-5, with 10 bases aligning to TRBD2. CDR3 length equals 14 residues. Germline V gene sequence: CDR1 ENHRY, CDR2 SYGVKD. Germline trimming cut 5 bases from V and 5 bases from J; bases unmatched to any gene: 5. The CDR3 loop reads CAISWTSGGETQYF. The CDR3, as DNA: TGTGCCATCAGTTGGACTAGCGGCGGGGAGACCCAGTACTTC.

The chain joins TRBV12-3 or TRBV12-4 to TRBJ2-7; unclear D gene. The CDR3 has 13 residues. V was cut by 2 bases and J by 0 bases, with 5 bases left in between. The CDR3 protein is CASSLPPSYEQYF. In DNA, the CDR3 is TGTGCCAGCAGTTTACCACCCTCCTACGAGCAGTACTTC.

The chain uses TRBV7-3 and TRBJ1-1, with D possibly matching TRBD1 (5 bases). CDR3 length: 13 residues. The V gene's germline CDR1 is SGHTA and CDR2 FQGTGA. Trimming left V 5 bases short and J 1 base short, with 8 bases between. CDR3 protein: CASSTTANTEAFF. CDR3 coding DNA: TGTGCCAGCAGCACGACAGCGAACACTGAAGCTTTCTTT.

The chain links TRBV11-2 to TRBJ1-6, with D tentatively TRBD1 (5 bases). The V end was cut by 1 base, the J end by 5 bases, with 9 bases between. Germline V CDR1 and CDR2: SGHAT, FQNNGV. The CDR3 extends over 15 amino acids. CDR3 amino acids: CASSLVWGNNSPLHF. The DNA of the CDR3 is TGTGCCAGCAGCTTAGTTTGGGGGAATAATTCACCCCTCCACTTT.

V is TRBV19 and J is TRBJ1-1, with D possibly matching TRBD1 (5 bases). Between the trimmed V and J ends, which lost 5 bases and 10 bases, there was a span of 17 bases. CDR1 is LNHDA, CDR2 SQIVND, per germline (reference sequence). This CDR3 has 13 residues. The CDR3 DNA sequence: TGTGCCAGTAGTGAGGGGCCATCTCTAGTAGCTTTCTTT. Translated, it gives CASSEGPSLVAFF.

This clone came up once. V gene TRBV6-6 combines with J gene TRBJ2-1; D remains unclear. V dropped 6 bases and J dropped 4 bases, with 16 bases sitting between them. This CDR3 spans 15 amino acids. Germline lookup yields CDR1 MNHNY and CDR2 SVGAGI (reference sequence). The DNA for the CDR3 is TGTGCCAGCAGGGAGCCCGGGCGGCTGTACAATGAGCAGTTCTTC. It encodes CASREPGRLYNEQFF.

The chain has TRBV4-1 and TRBJ1-2; possible D gene TRBD1, 5 bases. This CDR3 has 15 residues. The V gene lost 0 bases and the J gene lost 0 bases, with 8 bases spanning the gap. CDR1 MGHRA and CDR2 YSYEKL come from the germline V gene. CDR3 loop: CASSQEQASNYGYTF. Here the CDR3 DNA reads TGCGCCAGCAGCCAAGAACAGGCCTCTAACTATGGCTACACCTTC.

In its sample, this clone was seen a few times. The chain is built from TRBV6-1 and TRBJ2-2; D is undetermined. This CDR3 region has 14 residues. Looked up from germline, CDR1 is MNHNS and CDR2 is SASEGT. V gave up 2 bases and J gave up 3 bases, with 7 bases separating them. The CDR3 DNA reads as TGTGCCAGCAGTGAACGGGCAGACACCGGGGAGCTGTTTTTT. Its translation is CASSERADTGELFF.

The chain couples TRBV18 to TRBJ2-1; D is uncertain. The ends were cut back, 2 bases at V and 10 bases at J, with 12 bases in the middle. The CDR3 is made up of 13 amino acids. Germline V gene sequence: CDR1 KGHSH, CDR2 LQKENI. This CDR3 is CASSPDRSREQFF. The CDR3 DNA is TGTGCCAGCTCACCAGACCGCTCCAGGGAGCAGTTCTTC.

The rearrangement uses TRBV6-5 and TRBJ2-1; TRBD1 matches at 9 bases. CDR1 and CDR2 (germline): MNHEY, SVGAGI. The CDR3 extends over 15 amino acids. V lost 5 bases and J lost 3; bases outside the gene matches: 5. The DNA for the CDR3 is TGTGCCAGCAGTAGACCGGGACAGGGCTACAATGAGCAGTTCTTC. It yields the protein CASSRPGQGYNEQFF.

The table lists this clone with a few counts. J is TRBJ2-6 and V is TRBV3-1 (or the pseudogene TRBV3-2); 7 bases match TRBD1. CDR1 LGHDT and CDR2 YNNKEL come from the germline V gene (reference sequence). The junction had 5 bases not matched to a gene; V was cut back by 4 bases and J by 2 bases. The CDR3 contains 16 residues. Here the CDR3 reads CASSPTGSAGANVLTF. As DNA, the CDR3 is TGTGCCAGCAGCCCGACAGGGTCGGCTGGGGCCAACGTCCTGACTTTC.

The J gene is TRBJ2-1, the V gene TRBV3-1 (or the pseudogene TRBV3-2), with 10 bases lining up with TRBD2. Unmatched junction bases numbered 2, after V lost 1 base and J lost 5 bases. The germline CDR1 and CDR2 sequences are LGHDT and YNNKEL (reference sequence). This CDR3 is 15 amino acids long. The DNA for the CDR3 is TGTGCCAGCAGCCAAGTTAGCGGGGGGAACAATGAGCAGTTCTTC. It codes for CASSQVSGGNNEQFF.

This chain connects TRBV11-3 to TRBJ2-2; 13 nucleotides agree with TRBD2. J lost 4 bases, V lost 5 bases, and 4 bases had no gene match. Germline V gene data show CDR1 as SGHNT and CDR2 as YENEEA. The CDR3 is 16 residues long. Here the CDR3 DNA reads TGTGCCAGCAGCACCACTAGCGGGGGGGGCACCGGGGAGCTGTTTTTT. It specifies CASSTTSGGGTGELFF.

J is TRBJ1-5 and V is TRBV3-1 (or the pseudogene TRBV3-2), with unresolved D. V was clipped by 0 bases and J by 6 bases, with 18 bases between them. CDR1 LGHDT and CDR2 YNNKEL come from the germline V gene (reference sequence). The CDR3 runs to 17 residues. The CDR3 DNA sequence: TGTGCCAGCAGCCAAGATTCCCCGGGGTCCTGGGGTCAGCCCCAGCATTTT. Its protein is CASSQDSPGSWGQPQHF.

The chain joins TRBV4-3 to TRBJ1-2; maybe TRBD1 (5 bases). Germline assignment: CDR1 LGHNA and CDR2 YSLEER. Between the trimmed V and J ends, which lost 4 bases and 8 bases, there was a span of 23 bases. CDR3 size: 16 residues. CDR3 coding DNA: TGCGCCAGCAGCCTCACGGGGGTGGGCGCTCCTGGAGGCTACACCTTC. It translates to CASSLTGVGAPGGYTF.

This chain links TRBV2 with TRBJ2-7; the D is unclear. V shed 1 base and J shed 0 bases, with 10 bases lying between them. The CDR3 is 15 amino acids. Per germline, CDR1 SNHLY and CDR2 FYNNEI. The CDR3 region is CASSEEGLSSYEQYF. The CDR3 coding sequence is TGTGCCAGCAGTGAAGAGGGATTGAGCTCCTACGAGCAGTACTTC.

This clone was observed a handful of times. The chain links TRBV5-1 to TRBJ1-2, with D hard to call. Deletions cut 0 bases from V and 0 bases from J, with 6 bases between. The germline V gene has CDR1 SGHRS and CDR2 YFSETQ. CDR3 length equals 14 residues. CDR3 protein: CASSLATTNYGYTF. For the CDR3, the DNA is TGCGCCAGCAGCTTGGCCACGACTAACTATGGCTACACCTTC. Full variable domain (missing parts from reference TRBV5-1 and TRBJ1-2): KAGVTQTPRYLIKTRGQQVTLSCSPISGHRSVSWYQQTPGQGLQFLFEYFSETQRNKGNFPGRFSGRQFSNSRSEMNVSTLELGDSALYLCASSLATTNYGYTFGSGTRLTVV.

J is TRBJ2-4 and V is TRBV2, with no clear D. The CDR3 sequence is 14 residues long. Germline CDR1 reads SNHLY; CDR2 reads FYNNEI. V gave up 3 bases and J gave up 8 bases, with 14 bases separating them. DNA for the CDR3: TGTGCCAGCAGTGACCCCGGGTGGCGGTACATTCAGTACTTC. It specifies CASSDPGWRYIQYF.

The chain links TRBV9 to TRBJ2-6; 8 bases match TRBD1. Germline lookup yields CDR1 SGDLS and CDR2 YYNGEE. The CDR3 totals 20 residues. With 1 base clipped from V and 0 bases from J, the junction kept 12 bases outside the gene matches. CDR3 sequence: CASSVTPGGQEFSGANVLTF. CDR3 sequence (DNA): TGTGCCAGCAGCGTAACTCCTGGGGGACAGGAGTTCTCTGGGGCCAACGTCCTGACTTTC.